This TCR beta chain was sequenced in a study of yellow fever vaccine responses in identical twins. Findings and limits, study-wide: In identical twins, vaccine T cell responses appeared partly shared and partly individual.

In TCRdb, the RT-PCR reads were re-called with MiXCR into one record per CDR3 protein. The sample holds some 20,000 distinct CDR3 sequences, around 70% seen once. About this clonotype itself: Antigen unknown.

The CDR3 runs to 12 residues. Trimming removed 7 bases from V and 4 bases from J, with 10 bases in between. The germline V gene has CDR1 SQVTM and CDR2 ANQGSEA. The V gene is TRBV29-1, the J gene TRBJ1-4, with D maybe TRBD1 (5 bases). This specimen consisted of T cells from blood (PBMCs), unsorted or a sorted subset (not recorded which), obtained before or after yellow fever vaccination (not recorded which). The receptor comes from a young woman who received the yellow fever vaccine. The CDR3 bases are TGCAGCGGCGGCGGGGGTAATGAAAAACTGTTTTTT. Residues: CSGGGGNEKLFF.